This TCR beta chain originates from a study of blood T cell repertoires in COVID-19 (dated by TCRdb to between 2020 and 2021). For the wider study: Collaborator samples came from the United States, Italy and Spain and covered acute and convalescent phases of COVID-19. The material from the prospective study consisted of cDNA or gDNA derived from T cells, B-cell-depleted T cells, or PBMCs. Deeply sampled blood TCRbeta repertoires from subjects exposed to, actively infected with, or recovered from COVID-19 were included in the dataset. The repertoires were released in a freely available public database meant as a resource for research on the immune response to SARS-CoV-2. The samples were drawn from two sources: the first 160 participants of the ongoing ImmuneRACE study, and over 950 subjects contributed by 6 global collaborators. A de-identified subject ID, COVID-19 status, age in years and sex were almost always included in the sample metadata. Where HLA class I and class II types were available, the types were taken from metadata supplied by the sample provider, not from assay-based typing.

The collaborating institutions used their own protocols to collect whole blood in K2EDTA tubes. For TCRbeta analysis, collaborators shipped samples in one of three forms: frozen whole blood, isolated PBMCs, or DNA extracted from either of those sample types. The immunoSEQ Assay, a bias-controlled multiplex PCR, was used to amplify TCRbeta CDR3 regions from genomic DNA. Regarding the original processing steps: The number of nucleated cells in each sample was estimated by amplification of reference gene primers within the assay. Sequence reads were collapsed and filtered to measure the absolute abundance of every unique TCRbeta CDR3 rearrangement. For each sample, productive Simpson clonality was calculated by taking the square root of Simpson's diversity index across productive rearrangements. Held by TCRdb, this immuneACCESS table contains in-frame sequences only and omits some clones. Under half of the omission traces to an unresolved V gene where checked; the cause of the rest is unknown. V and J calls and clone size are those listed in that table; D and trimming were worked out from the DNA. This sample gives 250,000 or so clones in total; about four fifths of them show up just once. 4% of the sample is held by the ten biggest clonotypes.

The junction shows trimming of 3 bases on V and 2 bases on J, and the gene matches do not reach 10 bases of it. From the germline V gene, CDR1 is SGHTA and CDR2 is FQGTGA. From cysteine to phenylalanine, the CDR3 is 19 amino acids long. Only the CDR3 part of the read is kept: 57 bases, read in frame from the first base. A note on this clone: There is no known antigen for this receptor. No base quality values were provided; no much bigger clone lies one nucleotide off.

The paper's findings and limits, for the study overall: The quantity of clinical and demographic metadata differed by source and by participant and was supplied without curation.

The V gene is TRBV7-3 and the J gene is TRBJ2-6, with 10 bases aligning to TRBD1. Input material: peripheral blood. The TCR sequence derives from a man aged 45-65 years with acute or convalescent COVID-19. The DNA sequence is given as TGTGCCAGCAGCTTGACACCGGGGACAGGGGTGGCTGGGGCCAACGTCCTGACTTTC. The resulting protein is CASSLTPGTGVAGANVLTF.